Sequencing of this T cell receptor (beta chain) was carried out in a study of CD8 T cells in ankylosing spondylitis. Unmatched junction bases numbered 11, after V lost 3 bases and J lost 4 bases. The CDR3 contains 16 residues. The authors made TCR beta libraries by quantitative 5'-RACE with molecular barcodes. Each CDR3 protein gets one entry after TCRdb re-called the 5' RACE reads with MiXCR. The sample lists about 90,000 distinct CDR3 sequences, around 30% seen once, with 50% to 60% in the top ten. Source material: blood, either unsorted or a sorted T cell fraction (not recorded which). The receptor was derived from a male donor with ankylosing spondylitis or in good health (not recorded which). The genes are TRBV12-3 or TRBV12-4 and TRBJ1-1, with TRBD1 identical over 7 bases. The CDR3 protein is CASSLRGLGSFTEAFF. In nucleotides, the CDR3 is TGTGCCAGCAGTTTGAGGGGGCTGGGTTCGTTCACTGAAGCTTTCTTT.